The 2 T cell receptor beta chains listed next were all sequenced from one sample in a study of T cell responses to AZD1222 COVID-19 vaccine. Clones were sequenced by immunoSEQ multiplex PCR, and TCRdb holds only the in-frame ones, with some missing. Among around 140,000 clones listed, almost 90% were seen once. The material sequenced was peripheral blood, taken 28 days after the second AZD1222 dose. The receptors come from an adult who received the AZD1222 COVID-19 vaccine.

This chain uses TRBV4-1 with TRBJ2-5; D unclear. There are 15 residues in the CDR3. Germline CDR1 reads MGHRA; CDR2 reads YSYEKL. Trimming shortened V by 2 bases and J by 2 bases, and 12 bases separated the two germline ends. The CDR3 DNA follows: TGCGCCAGCAGCCAACCAGGACGGTTGCAAGAGACCCAGTACTTC. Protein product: CASSQPGRLQETQYF.

The CDR3: CASSLSGPRGNEQFF. The CDR3 region has the DNA TGTGCCAGCTCACTTTCGGGCCCGAGGGGGAATGAGCAGTTCTTC. This sequence joins TRBV18 and TRBJ2-1; D is perhaps TRBD1 (6 bases). There are 15 residues in the CDR3. CDR1 is KGHSH, CDR2 LQKENI, per germline. V lost 4 bases, J lost 7 bases, and 17 bases lay in between.